Below, 8 T cell receptor beta chains from the same sample are listed, as sequenced in a study of T cell repertoires in cytomegalovirus infection. Antigen specificity for these receptors is unknown. TCRdb reprocessed the reads with MiXCR, giving one entry per CDR3 protein. The table has some 800,000 distinct CDR3 sequences, less than 35% seen once; the top ten hold around 12%. The sequencing used cultured CD8+ T cells from PBMCs, collected from culture after CMV antigen stimulation. These receptors originate from a human donor in good health (CMV status not recorded). Some clones in this sample may be carry-over from other donors' samples.

This clonotype is a singleton in its sample. The rearrangement uses TRBV4-1 and TRBJ2-5; 7 positions agree with TRBD2. Unmatched junction bases numbered 1, after V lost 0 bases and J lost 3 bases. This CDR3 has 14 amino acids. Germline V lookup: CDR1 MGHRA, CDR2 YSYEKL. DNA of the CDR3: TGCGCCAGCAGCCAAGAAAGCGGGGAAGAGACCCAGTACTTC. It translates to CASSQESGEETQYF.

J is TRBJ1-2 and V is TRBV20-1; the D is unclear. Germline CDR1 DFQATT, CDR2 SNEGSKA (reference sequence). V lost 5 bases to trimming and J lost 7 bases, with 14 bases between them. The CDR3 consists of 12 residues. The CDR3 DNA reads TGCAGTGCTCAACCGGGGTGGGCTGGCTACACCTTC. It is translated as CSAQPGWAGYTF.

The rearrangement joins TRBV7-4 to TRBJ1-2; 7 positions agree with TRBD1. Germline-derived CDR1 and CDR2 are SGHVT and SQSDAQ. The CDR3 contains 14 residues. Unmatched junction bases numbered 11, after V lost 8 bases and J lost 5 bases. CDR3 nucleotides: TGTGCCAGCCTTCAGGGGGGAATAGAGTATGGCTACACCTTC. Encoded protein: CASLQGGIEYGYTF.

This clonotype was observed a handful of times. This chain links TRBV27 with TRBJ1-5; D is perhaps TRBD1 (5 bases). This CDR3 comprises 14 residues. Germline V gene data show CDR1 as MNHEY and CDR2 as SMNVEV (reference sequence). V lost 3 bases and J lost 3, with 9 bases in between. As DNA, the CDR3 is TGTGCCAGCAGTTTTGGGGCAGACAATCAGCCCCAGCATTTT. Encoded protein: CASSFGADNQPQHF.

CDR3 in DNA: TGCGCCAGCAGCCAAGAGTCCTCTGGGAACACTGAAGCTTTCTTT. Translated, it gives CASSQESSGNTEAFF. The chain joins TRBV4-1 to TRBJ1-1; D is uncertain. Germline V gene sequence: CDR1 MGHRA, CDR2 YSYEKL. V gave up 0 bases and J gave up 1 base, with 9 bases separating them. The CDR3 loop spans 15 amino acids.

The V gene is TRBV7-9, the J gene TRBJ1-1; TRBD1 matches 10 bases. Trimming removed 8 bases from V and 4 bases from J; junction bases left unmatched: 16. The CDR3 contains 17 residues. Germline V gene lookup returns CDR1 SEHNR and CDR2 FQNEAQ (reference sequence). Here the CDR3 reads CASLGPGQGLRGTEAFF. The CDR3 DNA is TGTGCCAGCCTCGGACCGGGACAGGGGCTTCGCGGCACTGAAGCTTTCTTT.

On this clonotype itself: A junction end diverges from the germline sequence, so it may reflect a read error. The chain combines TRBV12-5 with TRBJ2-2; either TRBD1 or TRBD2 may fit D (5 bases each). The CDR3 length is 12 residues. The germline gives CDR1 LGHNT, CDR2 FRNRAP. This chain's CDR3 is CARGQNTGELLF. Here the CDR3 DNA reads TGTGCTAGGGGGCAAAACACCGGGGAGCTGTTGTTT.

The chain has TRBV7-8 and TRBJ1-2, with 8 bases lining up with TRBD1. The CDR3 is 15 residues long. The ends lost 4 bases at V and 1 base at J; junction bases unmatched: 5. CDR1 and CDR2 (germline): SGHVS, FQNEAQ. CDR3 amino acids: CASSSRTGYNYGYTF. CDR3 sequence (DNA): TGTGCCAGCAGCTCCCGGACAGGGTATAACTATGGCTACACCTTC.